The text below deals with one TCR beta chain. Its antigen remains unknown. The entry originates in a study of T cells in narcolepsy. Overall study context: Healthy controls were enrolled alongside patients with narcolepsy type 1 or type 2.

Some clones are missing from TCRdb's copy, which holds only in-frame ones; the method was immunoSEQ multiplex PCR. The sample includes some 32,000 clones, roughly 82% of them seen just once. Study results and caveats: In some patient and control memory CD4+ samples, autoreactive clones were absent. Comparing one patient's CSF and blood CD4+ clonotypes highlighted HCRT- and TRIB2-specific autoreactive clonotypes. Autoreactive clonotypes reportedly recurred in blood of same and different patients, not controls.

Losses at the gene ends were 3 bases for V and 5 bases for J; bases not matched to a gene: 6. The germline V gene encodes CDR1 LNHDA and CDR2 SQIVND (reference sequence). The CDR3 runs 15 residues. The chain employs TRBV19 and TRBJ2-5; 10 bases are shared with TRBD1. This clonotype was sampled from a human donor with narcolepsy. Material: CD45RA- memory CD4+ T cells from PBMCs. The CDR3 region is CASSILTGGRETQYF. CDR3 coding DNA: TGTGCCAGTAGTATCTTGACAGGGGGCAGGGAGACCCAGTACTTC. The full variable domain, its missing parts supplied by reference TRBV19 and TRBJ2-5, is DGGITQSPKYLFRKEGQNVTLSCEQNLNHDAMYWYRQDPGQGLRLIYYSQIVNDFQKGDIAEGYSVSREKKESFPLTVTSAQKNPTAFYLCASSILTGGRETQYFGPGTRLLVL.